A selection of T cell receptor beta chains follows, all from one sample in a study of T cell responses to AZD1222 COVID-19 vaccine. The assay was immunoSEQ multiplex PCR, and TCRdb's table has in-frame clones only and misses some. The sample includes 85,000 to 90,000 clones, less than 90% of them seen just once. Sample: peripheral blood, taken 28 days after the second AZD1222 dose. The origin of the receptors is an adult who received the AZD1222 COVID-19 vaccine. Each CDR3 is given with its conserved first and last residue. The D gene is left open where the match is weak. Where a row states a size, it is once, few, many or the class of an expanded clone; other rows omit it.

j_gene | abundance | d_gene | v_gene | CDR3aa | CDR3nt
TRBJ2-7 | NA | NA | TRBV20-1 | CSARRGYEQYF | TGCAGTGCCCGCCGGGGGTACGAGCAGTACTTC
TRBJ2-5 | NA | NA | TRBV12-2 | CASRIGGRAGPETQYF | TGTGCAAGTCGCATAGGCGGTCGGGCGGGCCCGGAGACCCAGTACTTC
TRBJ1-1 | NA | NA | TRBV18 | CASSQEHVNTEAFF | TGTGCCAGCTCACAGGAACACGTGAACACTGAAGCTTTCTTT
TRBJ1-6 | NA | NA | TRBV25-1 | CASSTHRDSLGSPLHF | TGTGCCAGCAGTACCCACAGGGACTCCTTAGGATCACCCCTCCACTTT
TRBJ1-2 | NA | NA | TRBV3-1/TRBV3-2 | CASSQGAYGYTF | TGTGCCAGCAGCCAGGGGGCCTATGGCTACACCTTC
TRBJ2-1 | NA | NA | TRBV4-2 | CASSQGSGHAYNEQFF | TGTGCCAGCAGCCAAGGCTCGGGACATGCGTACAATGAGCAGTTCTTC
TRBJ2-7 | NA | TRBD1 | TRBV5-1 | CASSYRAGRGSVEQYF | TGCGCCAGCAGCTACCGGGCGGGCAGGGGGTCGGTCGAGCAGTACTTC
TRBJ2-7 | NA | TRBD2 | TRBV5-4 | CASSFSSGGAIEQYF | TGTGCCAGCAGCTTTTCGAGCGGGGGGGCAATCGAGCAGTACTTC
TRBJ1-2 | NA | NA | TRBV9 | CASSVELSDNYGYTF | TGTGCCAGCAGCGTAGAGCTCTCGGATAACTATGGCTACACCTTC
TRBJ2-2 | NA | NA | TRBV18 | CASSPTGSAGELFF | TGTGCCAGCTCACCAACAGGGAGCGCCGGGGAGCTGTTTTTT
TRBJ2-2 | once | NA | TRBV2 | CASSVETLQNTGELFF | TGTGCCAGCAGTGTCGAGACACTCCAGAACACCGGGGAGCTGTTTTTT
TRBJ1-2 | NA | TRBD1 | TRBV6-5 | CASSPDRGGGYTF | TGTGCCAGCAGCCCCGACAGGGGCGGCGGCTACACCTTC
TRBJ1-2 | NA | TRBD1 | TRBV12-3/TRBV12-4 | CASRVTGGYGYTF | TGTGCCAGCAGGGTGACAGGGGGCTATGGCTACACCTTC
TRBJ1-2 | NA | NA | TRBV2 | CASSEDAAFNYGYTF | TGTGCCAGCAGTGAGGACGCCGCCTTTAACTATGGCTACACCTTC
TRBJ1-1 | NA | NA | TRBV19 | CASINTEKNTEAFF | TGTGCCAGTATTAACACAGAAAAGAACACTGAAGCTTTCTTT
TRBJ2-7 | NA | TRBD1 | TRBV10-3 | CAISELGQGAYEQYF | TGTGCCATCAGTGAGTTGGGCCAGGGGGCCTACGAGCAGTACTTC
TRBJ1-3 | NA | TRBD1 | TRBV5-1 | CASSLAGGTGGGNTIYF | TGCGCCAGCAGCTTGGCCGGCGGGACAGGGGGAGGAAACACCATATATTTT
TRBJ2-2 | NA | NA | TRBV4-1 | CASSPVDTLNTGELFF | TGCGCCAGCAGCCCCGTGGACACTTTGAACACCGGGGAGCTGTTTTTT
TRBJ2-3 | NA | NA | TRBV19 | CASSQPAGDTQYF | TGTGCCAGTAGTCAGCCGGCGGGCGATACGCAGTATTTT
TRBJ2-3 | NA | NA | TRBV5-1 | CASSLVADTQYF | TGCGCCAGCAGCTTGGTGGCGGATACGCAGTATTTT
TRBJ2-6 | NA | NA | TRBV6-1 | CASSEFGISGANVLTF | TGTGCCAGCAGTGAATTTGGTATCTCTGGGGCCAACGTCCTGACTTTC
TRBJ2-7 | NA | NA | TRBV20-1 | CSARRGGEQYF | TGCAGTGCCAGACGGGGTGGCGAGCAGTACTTC
TRBJ1-2 | NA | NA | TRBV3-1/TRBV3-2 | CASSKGVDYGYTF | TGTGCCAGCAGCAAAGGGGTGGACTATGGCTACACCTTC
TRBJ1-1 | once | TRBD1 | TRBV7-2 | CASSRDSSNTEAFF | TGTGCCAGCAGCAGGGACAGCTCGAACACTGAAGCTTTCTTT
TRBJ2-2 | NA | NA | TRBV18 | CASSLIGELFF | TGTGCCAGCTCATTAATCGGGGAGCTGTTTTTT
TRBJ1-1 | NA | TRBD1 | TRBV6-5 | CASNPNRDRTEAFF | TGTGCCAGCAATCCCAACCGGGACAGGACTGAAGCTTTCTTT
TRBJ1-4 | NA | NA | TRBV18 | CASSPAGENEKLFF | TGTGCCAGCTCACCCGCGGGTGAAAATGAAAAACTGTTTTTT
TRBJ2-2 | NA | TRBD2 | TRBV3-1/TRBV3-2 | CASSQDLIAGGYSGELFF | TGTGCCAGCAGCCAAGATCTTATCGCGGGGGGTTATTCCGGGGAGCTGTTTTTT
TRBJ1-4 | NA | TRBD1 | TRBV7-9 | CASSLAGGEKLFF | TGTGCCAGCAGCTTAGCAGGGGGCGAAAAACTGTTTTTT
TRBJ1-2 | NA | TRBD1 | TRBV5-8 | CASSLGQGDGYTF | TGTGCCAGCAGCCTCGGACAGGGGGATGGCTACACCTTC
TRBJ2-1 | NA | NA | TRBV6-6 | CASSYSRDNGEQFF | TGTGCCAGCAGTTACTCTCGGGACAATGGTGAGCAGTTCTTC
TRBJ2-3 | NA | NA | TRBV7-2 | CASSFGGGTDTQYF | TGTGCCAGCAGCTTTGGAGGTGGCACAGATACGCAGTATTTT
TRBJ1-3 | NA | NA | TRBV27 | CASSSQGYSGNTIYF | TGTGCCAGCAGTTCACAGGGTTACTCTGGAAACACCATATATTTT
TRBJ2-5 | NA | NA | TRBV12-3/TRBV12-4 | CASMAGGRETQYF | TGTGCCAGCATGGCCGGGGGCAGGGAGACCCAGTACTTC
TRBJ2-1 | NA | NA | TRBV27 | CASSLLQGGNEQFF | TGTGCCAGCAGTTTACTACAGGGTGGCAATGAGCAGTTCTTC
TRBJ2-7 | NA | NA | TRBV13 | CASSSSRSGSYEQYF | TGTGCCAGCAGCTCATCGAGGTCAGGCTCCTACGAGCAGTACTTC
TRBJ2-2 | NA | TRBD1 | TRBV5-4 | CASSIGTGGLFRTGELFF | TGTGCCAGCAGCATCGGGACAGGGGGACTCTTCCGCACCGGGGAGCTGTTTTTT
TRBJ2-3 | NA | TRBD2 | TRBV7-9 | CASRSGGSTDTQYF | TGTGCCAGCAGGAGCGGGGGAAGCACAGATACGCAGTATTTT
TRBJ1-6 | once | TRBD1 | TRBV18 | CASSPTGGSNSPLHF | TGTGCCAGCTCTCCGACAGGGGGCTCTAATTCACCCCTCCACTTT
TRBJ1-2 | NA | NA | TRBV5-4 | CASSLDGIWGYTF | TGTGCCAGCAGCTTGGATGGGATATGGGGCTACACCTTC
TRBJ1-2 | NA | TRBD1 | TRBV7-2 | CASSLGQITMKPRNPDTF | TGTGCCAGCAGCTTGGGACAGATAACTATGAAACCCCGCAATCCCGACACCTTC
TRBJ2-5 | NA | TRBD2 | TRBV5-8 | CASSLGSGGPQETQYF | TGTGCCAGCAGCTTAGGTAGCGGGGGCCCCCAAGAGACCCAGTACTTC
TRBJ1-2 | NA | NA | TRBV5-6 | CASSFGLGGYTF | TGTGCCAGCAGCTTCGGACTTGGTGGCTACACCTTC
TRBJ2-7 | NA | NA | TRBV6-5 | CASSYSTGALLNEQYF | TGTGCCAGCAGTTACTCGACGGGGGCGCTTCTGAACGAGCAGTACTTC